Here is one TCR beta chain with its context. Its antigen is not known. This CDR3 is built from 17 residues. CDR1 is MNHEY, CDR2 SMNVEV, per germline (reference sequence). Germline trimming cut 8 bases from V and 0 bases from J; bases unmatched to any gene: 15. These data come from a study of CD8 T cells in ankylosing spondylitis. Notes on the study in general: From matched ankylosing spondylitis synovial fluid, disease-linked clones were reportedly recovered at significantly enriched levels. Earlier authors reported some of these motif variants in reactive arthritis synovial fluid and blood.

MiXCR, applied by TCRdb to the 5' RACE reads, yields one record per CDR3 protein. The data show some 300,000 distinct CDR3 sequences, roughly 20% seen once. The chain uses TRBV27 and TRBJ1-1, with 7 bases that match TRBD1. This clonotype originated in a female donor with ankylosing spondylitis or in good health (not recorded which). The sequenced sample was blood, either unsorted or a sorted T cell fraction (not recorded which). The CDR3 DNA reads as TGTGCCAGCTCCAAAAGACAGGGAGGTGTGATGAACACTGAAGCTTTCTTT. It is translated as CASSKRQGGVMNTEAFF.